This entry is about one TCR beta chain. Specified time point: newly diagnosed GD, antithyroid drugs for less than 3 months. Extracted PBMC RNA gave rise to the TCR library. Arm-PCR of CDR3 regions and iRepertoire HTBI primers were used to build TCR beta libraries. TCRdb re-called the multiplex PCR reads with MiXCR, one entry per CDR3 protein. The sample carries about 500,000 distinct CDR3 sequences, around 15% recorded once. Trimming took 5 bases from V and 3 from J; bases not matched to a gene: 4. The CDR3 extends over 13 amino acids. Per the germline V gene, CDR1 is MNHEY and CDR2 is SVGEGT. The data were taken from a study of regulatory T cells in long-lasting Graves disease. The data also belong to a second study, concerning T cells in Graves' hyperthyroidism and ophthalmopathy. That work contributes: If no ophthalmopathy progression occurred within 18 months, Graves' hyperthyroidism was stable. The HTBI set primed first-round TCR CDR3 RT-PCR. Prediction of ophthalmopathy progression came a median 6.5 months pre-onset.

The sample consisted of peripheral blood mononuclear cells (PBMCs), taken at new diagnosis, from a patient treated with antithyroid drugs. V usage is TRBV6-2 or TRBV6-3 and J usage is TRBJ2-7, with 7 bases that match TRBD1. The origin of this receptor is a middle-aged man with Graves disease. CDR3 DNA: TGTGCCAGCAGTGTGGGACAGTACTACGAGCAGTACTTC. Its protein product is CASSVGQYYEQYF.